A single sample gave rise to the 23 T cell receptor beta chains below, sequenced in a study of CD8 T cells in ankylosing spondylitis. Using its own MiXCR run on the 5' RACE reads, TCRdb lists one record per CDR3 protein. This sample has 350,000 or so distinct CDR3 sequences, with roughly 11% found just once. Sequenced: blood, either unsorted or a sorted T cell fraction (not recorded which). The receptor set was obtained from a female donor with ankylosing spondylitis or in good health (not recorded which).

This clonotype showed up many times. This CDR3 is CASSSNRGGGFNEQFF. CDR3 sequence (DNA): TGTGCCAGCAGCTCCAATAGGGGGGGAGGTTTCAATGAGCAGTTCTTC. The chain is built from TRBV7-2 and TRBJ2-1; D may be TRBD2 (7 bases). The V end lost 4 bases, the J end lost 6 bases, and 19 bases lay between the germline ends. Per germline, CDR1 SGHTA and CDR2 FQGNSA. This CDR3 region has 16 residues.

This clonotype was seen at least ten times. V usage is TRBV12-3 or TRBV12-4 and J usage is TRBJ1-1; D is ambiguous. V lost 1 base and J 5 bases, leaving 11 bases between the germline ends. This CDR3 comprises 14 residues. CDR3 sequence reads: CASSLERTLTEAFF. In DNA, the CDR3 is TGTGCCAGCAGTTTAGAGCGGACCCTGACTGAAGCTTTCTTT.

The chain combines TRBV5-6 with TRBJ2-2, with 8 bases lining up with TRBD1. This CDR3 has 17 amino acids. Germline CDR1 reads SGHDT; CDR2 reads YYEEEE. The V segment lost 3 bases and the J segment 0 bases; nucleotides outside the gene matches: 7. The CDR3 loop is CASSSSSGQANTGELFF. The CDR3 DNA reads TGTGCCAGCAGCTCATCGTCGGGACAGGCGAACACCGGGGAGCTGTTTTTT.

This clonotype has more than one count but fewer than ten. The V gene is TRBV28, the J gene TRBJ2-2; D uncertain. The germline V and J ends were trimmed by 3 bases and 7 bases, with 15 bases remaining between them. The CDR3 covers 15 residues. The V gene's germline CDR1 is MDHEN and CDR2 SYDVKM. Written as DNA, the CDR3 is TGTGCCAGCAGTTTTTATAGAGTTTTGGACGGGGAGCTGTTTTTT. This codes for CASSFYRVLDGELFF.

The chain links TRBV2 to TRBJ2-7; the match to TRBD1 covers 9 bases. The CDR3 runs to 15 residues. With 4 bases clipped from V and 5 bases from J, the junction kept 9 bases outside the gene matches. Germline values: CDR1 SNHLY, CDR2 FYNNEI. CDR3 loop: CASSASGTGRNEQYF. CDR3 sequence (DNA): TGTGCCAGCAGTGCCTCCGGGACAGGGAGGAACGAGCAGTACTTC.

This clonotype was recorded a few times. This chain links TRBV6-2 or TRBV6-3 with TRBJ2-3, with D perhaps matching TRBD1 (6 bases). Trimming took 6 bases from V and 0 from J, leaving 10 bases between them. The germline CDR1 and CDR2 sequences are MNHEY and SVGEGT. This CDR3 comprises 14 residues. The DNA of the CDR3 is TGTGCCAGCAGGAGGACAGCGAGCACAGATACGCAGTATTTT. Translated: CASRRTASTDTQYF.

This clonotype was detected many times. The rearrangement links TRBV5-1 to TRBJ1-1; TRBD1 aligns across 10 bases. Trimming at V came to 2 bases and at J to 1 base, leaving 2 bases not matched to a gene. This CDR3 spans 15 amino acids. Germline V CDR1 and CDR2: SGHRS, YFSETQ. DNA for the CDR3: TGCGCCAGCAGCTTCCGGACAGGGGGGAACACTGAAGCTTTCTTT. Its translation: CASSFRTGGNTEAFF.

This clonotype occurred many times. The V gene is TRBV20-1, the J gene TRBJ1-1; possible D gene TRBD1, 6 bases. The V gene's germline CDR1 is DFQATT and CDR2 SNEGSKA (reference sequence). The CDR3 has 10 amino acids. Trimming cost V 6 bases and J 12 bases, with 14 bases left between them. As DNA, the CDR3 is TGCAGTGCCCAGGGGCAGGGCCCTTTCTTT. It codes for CSAQGQGPFF.

In its sample, this clonotype was seen many times. The CDR3 sequence is CSAPREGQPNQPQHF. Written as DNA, the CDR3 is TGCAGTGCCCCAAGGGAGGGACAGCCTAATCAGCCCCAGCATTTT. The V and J genes are TRBV20-1 and TRBJ1-5; 7 nucleotides align to TRBD1. The CDR3 has 15 amino acids. Germline CDR1 and CDR2: DFQATT and SNEGSKA (reference sequence). Trimming removed 6 bases from V and 4 bases from J; junction bases left unmatched: 12.

The sample holds many counts of this clonotype. The CDR3 DNA is TGCGCCAGCAGCTTGGGGACCCCAGCAAGAGAGACCCAGTACTTC. Translation: CASSLGTPARETQYF. This sequence joins TRBV5-1 and TRBJ2-5; D is ambiguous. CDR1 is SGHRS and CDR2 is YFSETQ in the germline V gene. This CDR3 is built from 15 residues. The ends were cut back, 0 bases at V and 4 bases at J, with 13 bases in the middle.

The rearrangement joins TRBV7-3 to TRBJ2-3; 8 bases match TRBD2. V was pared by 0 bases and J by 4 bases, with 6 bases of the junction left unmatched. Germline CDR1 and CDR2: SGHTA and FQGTGA. The CDR3 covers 16 residues. CDR3 region: CASSLTSGGLADTQYF. Written as DNA, the CDR3 is TGTGCCAGCAGCTTAACCAGCGGGGGACTCGCAGATACGCAGTATTTT.

This clonotype was detected many times. The chain is built from TRBV7-2 and TRBJ2-3; TRBD2 matches at 8 bases. The CDR3 consists of 15 residues. V lost 3 bases, J lost 5 bases, and 7 bases stayed unmatched. Germline V gives CDR1 SGHTA, CDR2 FQGNSA. CDR3 nucleotide sequence: TGTGCCAGCAGCTTCCGGGAGGGCCCCGGAGATACGCAGTATTTT. Its translation is CASSFREGPGDTQYF. The full variable domain, rest sourced from reference TRBV7-2 and TRBJ2-3, is GAGVSQSPSNKVTEKGKDVELRCDPISGHTALYWYRQSLGQGLEFLIYFQGNSAPDKSGLPSDRFSAERTGGSVSTLTIQRTQQEDSAVYLCASSFREGPGDTQYFGPGTRLTVL.

This clonotype has ten or more counts. This sequence joins TRBV5-1 and TRBJ1-3; 7 bases agree with TRBD1. Per germline, CDR1 SGHRS and CDR2 YFSETQ. The CDR3 sequence is 17 residues long. V lost 4 bases, J lost 0 bases, and 10 bases stayed unmatched. CDR3 bases: TGCGCCAGCAGCGTGACGGCAGGGGGGAGCTCTGGAAACACCATATATTTT. It translates to CASSVTAGGSSGNTIYF.

This clonotype was counted ten times or more. The CDR3 nucleotides read TGCAGTGCCGTCAGTCCTCCGGGACAGGGCCTCAACACCGGGGAGCTGTTTTTT. The encoded protein is CSAVSPPGQGLNTGELFF. The chain is built from TRBV20-1 and TRBJ2-2; TRBD1 agrees at 9 bases. From germline, CDR1 is DFQATT and CDR2 SNEGSKA (reference sequence). CDR3 length equals 18 residues. The V gene end was trimmed by 6 bases and the J gene end by 2 bases; junction bases not matched to a gene: 16.

The table lists this clonotype with many counts. The chain has TRBV12-3 or TRBV12-4 and TRBJ2-7; D perhaps matches TRBD2 (5 bases). The CDR3 covers 12 residues. V was pared by 6 bases and J by 4 bases, with 10 bases between. The CDR3 reads CASSAGIYEQYF. The CDR3 DNA sequence: TGTGCCAGCAGCGCCGGGATTTACGAGCAGTACTTC.

The sample holds many counts of this clonotype. The chain joins TRBV4-1 to TRBJ1-1; D remains ambiguous. Trimming removed 2 bases from V and 6 bases from J, with 10 bases in between. Germline V lookup: CDR1 MGHRA, CDR2 YSYEKL. This CDR3 has 13 residues. The CDR3 sequence is CASSQYGVSEAFF. The DNA of the CDR3 is TGCGCCAGCAGCCAATATGGTGTCTCTGAAGCTTTCTTT.

This clonotype was counted only a few times. V usage is TRBV6-1 and J usage is TRBJ2-7, with 11 bases aligning to TRBD2. Looked up from germline, CDR1 is MNHNS and CDR2 is SASEGT. There are 14 residues in the CDR3. Trimming took 6 bases from V and 4 from J; bases not matched to a gene: 5. For the CDR3, the DNA is TGTGCCAGCAGAATAGCGGGAGGGAAATACGAGCAGTACTTC. It translates to CASRIAGGKYEQYF.

This clonotype was seen more than once but under ten times. The CDR3 nucleotides read TGTGCCAGCAGCGTTGGACGGCCTCTCTCCTACGAGCAGTACTTC. It codes for CASSVGRPLSYEQYF. The J gene is TRBJ2-7, the V gene TRBV6-1; the D is unclear. The V gene lost 6 bases and the J gene lost 0 bases, with 15 bases spanning the gap. The germline V gene encodes CDR1 MNHNS and CDR2 SASEGT. CDR3 length equals 15 residues.

The chain couples TRBV5-6 to TRBJ2-1, with 8 bases lining up with TRBD2. V was clipped by 2 bases and J by 8 bases; unmatched bases: 9. Germline loops: CDR1 SGHDT, CDR2 YYEEEE. This CDR3 is 15 amino acids long. The CDR3 DNA is TGTGCCAGCAGCTTTTGGGGACTAGGGTCCTATGAGCAGTTCTTC. Its translation: CASSFWGLGSYEQFF.

This clonotype showed up just a few times. The rearrangement uses TRBV29-1 and TRBJ1-2, with 8 bases matching TRBD1. J was trimmed by 5 bases and V by 3 bases; bases with no gene match: 14. From germline, CDR1 is SQVTM and CDR2 ANQGSEA. The CDR3 covers 16 residues. CDR3 sequence (DNA): TGCAGCGTTGATAGGGTCGGTGGGCAGGGGGCTTATGGCTACACCTTC. Amino acid sequence: CSVDRVGGQGAYGYTF.

The sample holds many counts of this clonotype. This chain links TRBV29-1 with TRBJ2-7; D perhaps matches TRBD1 (5 bases). CDR3 length equals 12 residues. The germline V and J ends were trimmed by 5 bases and 5 bases, with 13 bases remaining between them. CDR1 and CDR2 from the germline V gene are SQVTM and ANQGSEA. The CDR3 coding sequence is TGCAGCGTTCAGGGCAACTGGGACGAGCAGTACTTC. Translated, it gives CSVQGNWDEQYF.

The chain joins TRBV20-1 to TRBJ2-7; D unclear. V lost 3 bases and J lost 2, with 14 bases in between. Looked up from germline, CDR1 is DFQATT and CDR2 is SNEGSKA (reference sequence). This CDR3 is 14 amino acids long. As DNA, the CDR3 is TGCAGTGCTAGTGTAGGAGCGTCCACCTACGAGCAGTACTTC. The encoded protein is CSASVGASTYEQYF.

This clonotype was counted ten times or more. The V gene is TRBV27, the J gene TRBJ1-1; D remains ambiguous. Per the germline V gene, CDR1 is MNHEY and CDR2 is SMNVEV (reference sequence). The CDR3 runs to 16 residues. V lost 5 bases, J lost 5 bases, and 21 bases lay in between. CDR3 DNA sequence: TGTGCCAGCAGTCCTGGCTCTTGGGGAACGATAACTGAAGCTTTCTTT. It is translated as CASSPGSWGTITEAFF.